This entry lists 15 T cell receptor beta chains sequenced from one sample in a study of blood T cells in healthy people across ages. A J-beta primer mix and a sample-barcoded 5' primer were used in a second PCR of about 6 to 12 cycles. Via MiXCR, TCRdb re-called the 5' RACE reads, giving one row per CDR3 protein. This table has fewer than 1.5 million distinct CDR3 sequences, 42% appearing once. Sample: blood. The receptors derive from a woman under 30 in good health.

A remark on this clonotype: The junction and the germline gene differ at one end; a read error may be behind it. The chain recombines TRBV20-1 with TRBJ2-3; D remains unclear. The CDR3 is 16 residues long. From germline, CDR1 is DFQATT and CDR2 SNEGSKA (reference sequence). CDR3 residues: CGAIPLGPFSTDTQYF. In nucleotides, the CDR3 is TGCGGTGCTATACCCCTCGGCCCCTTTTCCACAGATACGCAGTATTTT.

This chain uses TRBV28 with TRBJ2-3, with 8 positions matching TRBD2. Germline V gene sequence: CDR1 MDHEN, CDR2 SYDVKM. Losses at the gene ends were 5 bases for V and 6 bases for J; bases not matched to a gene: 7. The CDR3 sequence is 14 residues long. The CDR3, as DNA: TGTGCCAGCAGTCCGGGGACTAGTCTGGATACGCAGTATTTT. Protein sequence: CASSPGTSLDTQYF.

This clonotype was counted only a few times. This rearrangement joins TRBV4-2 to TRBJ2-1; no firm D call. Between the trimmed V and J ends, which lost 0 bases and 6 bases, there was a span of 9 bases. Germline-derived CDR1 and CDR2 are LGHNA and YNFKEQ. The CDR3 is 14 residues long. The CDR3 nucleotides are TGTGCCAGCAGCCAAGAGGGAACGCCCAATGAGCAGTTCTTC. This translates into CASSQEGTPNEQFF.

V gene TRBV7-9 combines with J gene TRBJ2-1; 9 bases agree with TRBD2. Germline lookup yields CDR1 SEHNR and CDR2 FQNEAQ (reference sequence). This CDR3 spans 16 amino acids. Germline trimming cut 5 bases from V and 5 bases from J; bases unmatched to any gene: 10. The DNA of the CDR3 is TGTGCCAGCAGCCTTAGCGGGAGAGGCGTCGACAATGAGCAGTTCTTC. Protein product: CASSLSGRGVDNEQFF.

This clonotype has only a few counts. This CDR3 is CASSSRQTQETQYF. In DNA, the CDR3 is TGTGCCAGCAGTAGCCGACAGACCCAAGAGACCCAGTACTTC. This rearrangement joins TRBV2 to TRBJ2-5, with D possibly matching TRBD1 (5 bases). Between the trimmed V and J ends, which lost 5 bases and 1 base, there was a span of 11 bases. Germline lookup yields CDR1 SNHLY and CDR2 FYNNEI. The CDR3 is 14 amino acids. The complete variable domain, with remaining parts taken from reference TRBV2 and TRBJ2-5, reads EPEVTQTPSHQVTQMGQEVILRCVPISNHLYFYWYRQILGQKVEFLVSFYNNEISEKSEIFDDQFSVERPDGSNFTLKIRSTKLEDSAMYFCASSSRQTQETQYFGPGTRLLVL.

With regard to this clonotype: A junction boundary mismatches the germline segment, possibly from a read error. The rearrangement links TRBV5-1 to TRBJ2-7; D is undetermined. The CDR3 consists of 14 residues. The germline CDR1 and CDR2 sequences are SGHRS and YFSETQ. The DNA for the CDR3 is TGCGCCAGCAGCAACCGGACGAACTCCTACAAGCAGTACTTC. Translating it yields CASSNRTNSYKQYF.

The chain links TRBV27 to TRBJ1-2; maybe TRBD1 (5 bases). CDR3 length: 18 residues. The germline V gene encodes CDR1 MNHEY and CDR2 SMNVEV (reference sequence). V lost 8 bases and J 1 base, leaving 26 bases between the germline ends. CDR3 DNA sequence: TGTGCCAGCCGCAAACCCGGCGGGGGAGGTAACCTTAACTATGGCTACACCTTC. This gives the protein CASRKPGGGGNLNYGYTF.

This clonotype was detected only a few times. The rearrangement joins TRBV10-3 to TRBJ1-2; no clear D gene. Germline CDR1 reads ENHRY; CDR2 reads SYGVKD. V was pared by 2 bases and J by 4 bases, with 5 bases between. This CDR3 region has 12 residues. The CDR3 DNA follows: TGTGCCATCAGTGAGGAAAGCTATGGCTACACCTTC. This gives the protein CAISEESYGYTF.

The genes are TRBV21-1 and TRBJ2-1; TRBD2, the D gene given by the table, was not confirmed from the DNA. TRBV21-1 represents a pseudogene. The CDR3 is 16 residues long. CDR3 protein: CASSKEVAGGGEYPFF. DNA for the CDR3: TGTGCCAGCAGCAAAGAAGTAGCGGGAGGAGGAGAGTACCCGTTCTTC.

About this clonotype itself: A much larger clone sits a single nucleotide away, making a read error possible. CDR3 sequence reads: CASTPGSLYNEQYF. CDR3 DNA sequence: TGTGCCAGCACCCCCGGGTCTCTCTACAATGAGCAGTACTTC. This chain connects TRBV12-3 or TRBV12-4 to TRBJ2-5; the D is unclear. Trimming shortened V by 7 bases and J by 11 bases, and 23 bases separated the two germline ends. This CDR3 has 14 residues.

J is TRBJ2-2 and V is TRBV6-6; 15 positions match TRBD2. This CDR3 is 17 amino acids long. V was pared by 5 bases and J by 5 bases, with 6 bases of the junction left unmatched. Germline V lookup: CDR1 MNHNY, CDR2 SVGAGI (reference sequence). CDR3 DNA: TGTGCCAGCAGTCCTGGACTAGCGGGGGGGCCTACCGGGGAGCTGTTTTTT. It codes for CASSPGLAGGPTGELFF.

Worth noting for this clonotype: The junction differs from germline at one of its ends, possibly a read error. The chain employs TRBV20-1 and TRBJ2-7; unclear D gene. The germline V gene has CDR1 DFQATT and CDR2 SNEGSKA (reference sequence). This CDR3 spans 13 amino acids. The CDR3 loop reads CSARDVSRYERYF. The CDR3 coding sequence is TGCAGTGCTAGGGACGTATCTCGATACGAGCGGTACTTC.

The chain is built from TRBV6-5 and TRBJ2-2; D is perhaps TRBD2 (6 bases). This CDR3 is 17 amino acids long. Trimming shortened V by 0 bases and J by 0 bases, and 11 bases separated the two germline ends. In germline, CDR1 is MNHEY, CDR2 SVGAGI. The CDR3 nucleotides are TGTGCCAGCAGTTACTCCGAGCGGGCATCGAACACCGGGGAGCTGTTTTTT. It is translated as CASSYSERASNTGELFF.

This clonotype was seen ten or more times. V and J are TRBV7-3 and TRBJ2-1; D possibly corresponds to TRBD2 (7 bases). The CDR3 consists of 15 residues. V lost 6 bases to trimming and J lost 2 bases, with 14 bases between them. Germline CDR1 SGHTA, CDR2 FQGTGA. For the CDR3, the DNA is TGTGCCAGCAGTTTGGGGGGGGCCACCTACAATGAGCAGTTCTTC. Translation gives CASSLGGATYNEQFF.

The rearrangement joins TRBV6-5 to TRBJ2-7; D not certain. The CDR3 is 11 amino acids. Germline CDR1 and CDR2: MNHEY and SVGAGI. V shed 6 bases and J shed 5 bases, with 8 bases lying between them. DNA for the CDR3: TGTGCCAGCAGCCGCCGCAACGAGCAGTACTTC. This sequence encodes CASSRRNEQYF.